This T cell receptor beta chain was retrieved from a study of blood T cell repertoires in COVID-19. Per the original methods: Reference gene primer amplification gave nucleated cell count estimates. TCRdb's table, derived via immunoSEQ multiplex PCR, lists solely in-frame clones and lacks some. The DNA gave D and trimming, while V, J and clone size come from that table. The sample carries about 150,000 clones, approximately 90% recorded once. Germline assignment: CDR1 MDHEN and CDR2 SYDVKM. The CDR3 contains 16 residues. V lost 3 bases, J lost 2 bases, and 8 bases stayed unmatched. The chain combines TRBV28 with TRBJ2-3; 7 nucleotides match TRBD2. This TCR was sampled from a woman under 40 with acute COVID-19. The sequenced sample was PBMCs or T cells enriched from blood (not recorded which). The chain's CDR3 is CASSFDPAGFTDTQYF. The CDR3 DNA reads TGTGCCAGCAGTTTCGATCCAGCGGGGTTCACAGATACGCAGTATTTT. Using reference TRBV28 and TRBJ2-3 for the parts outside the CDR3, the full variable domain is DVKVTQSSRYLVKRTGEKVFLECVQDMDHENMFWYRQDPGLGLRLIYFSYDVKMKEKGDIPEGYSVSREKKERFSLILESASTNQTSMYLCASSFDPAGFTDTQYFGPGTRLTVL.